The source of this TCR beta chain is a study of technical replicates of blood from several donors (dated by TCRdb to 2016 to 2017). V has 6 bases trimmed and J has 6 bases trimmed; junction bases matching no gene number 13. Measured from the cysteine to the phenylalanine, the CDR3 is 17 residues long. The retained sequence is limited to the CDR3, 51 bases, with the frame set at the first base. The germline V gene encodes CDR1 MDHEN and CDR2 SYDVKM. Only one count was recorded for this clone. Its cognate antigen has yet to be identified. Base quality data are lacking; no much larger clone is found one base away. Receptor libraries were prepared by the immunoSEQ multiplex PCR assay. TCRdb provides this immuneACCESS table in a form limited to in-frame rearrangements. Some clones are lacking; in checked studies, under half of them reflect an unresolved V gene, and why the rest are absent is not known. Across this sample there are more than 90,000 clones, with over 95% seen only once. The biggest ten clones account for approximately 0.21% of the sample.

This sequence originates from a human donor in good health. The source material was T cells isolated from PBMCs. The sequence joins TRBV28 to TRBJ2-7; TRBD2 agrees with 14 junctional bases. The CDR3 reads CASSRRTSGRRFSEQYF. DNA sequence: TGTGCCAGCAGCCGCCGGACTAGCGGGAGGAGATTTAGCGAGCAGTACTTC.